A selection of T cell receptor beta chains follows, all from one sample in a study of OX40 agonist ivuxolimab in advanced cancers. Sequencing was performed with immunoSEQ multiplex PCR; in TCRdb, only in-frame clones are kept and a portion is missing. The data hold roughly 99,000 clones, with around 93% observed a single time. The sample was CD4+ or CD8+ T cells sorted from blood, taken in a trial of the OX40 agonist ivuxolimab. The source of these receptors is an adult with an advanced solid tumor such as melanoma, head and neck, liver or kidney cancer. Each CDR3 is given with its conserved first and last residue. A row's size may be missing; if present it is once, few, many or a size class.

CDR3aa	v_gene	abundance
CASSHTGGSIYEQYF	TRBV18	few
CASSQDGDDGELFF	TRBV4-2	-
CASSNGPRDPNEQFF	TRBV21-1	-
CASSSDRTGELFF	TRBV5-4	-
CSVYHGTTNTEAFF	TRBV29-1	-
CASKPDTGDEQFF	TRBV5-1	-
CASSAGGQGYNEQFF	TRBV9	once
CASSQVGLAGVPGELFF	TRBV7-8	-
CASSSLGVGYTEAFF	TRBV5-1	-
CASSGKTSRAGETQYF	TRBV9	-
CASSQDRLAGIQETQYF	TRBV4-1	-
CASSLNLGNSGNTIYF	TRBV27	-
CASSLWGPSNQPQHF	TRBV27	-
CAWSAGSYQPQHF	TRBV30	-
CASSLTGYSYEQYF	TRBV28	-
CASSLVGSTNEKLFF	TRBV5-4	-
CASMDGPSTDTQYF	TRBV5-1	-
CASSSRTGYNEQFF	TRBV7-2	-
CASSPGVPSYNEQFF	TRBV9	-
CASSVQGVSEQYF	TRBV6-1	-
CAISPRLSSGKVNEQFF	TRBV10-3	-
CASSHLTEFQETQYF	TRBV14	-
CATVRPGTNYGYTF	TRBV7-8	-
CATRDSAYEQYF	TRBV10-3	-
CASTPKGTGAAEAFF	TRBV19	-
CASSPFGAEQFF	TRBV11-2	few
CASSLRAEQFF	TRBV7-2	-
CASSLRLGDTEAFF	TRBV11-3	few
CASSLSSVDYTF	TRBV5-1	-
CASSAPGEPYNEQFF	TRBV2	-
CAISGTGEGAVNTEAFF	TRBV10-3	-
CASTLNLGSYEQYF	TRBV6-5	-
CASSLRVIAGGTGELFF	TRBV7-7	once
CASQAGREQYF	TRBV28	-
CASSLGPNEQFF	TRBV5-1	-
CASSLMGYGCTF	TRBV7-2	-
CASSPGGPSSPLHF	TRBV28	-
CASSPRLGQASF	TRBV7-8	once
CAHRGVELFF	TRBV28	-
CASSSLNPATNEKLFF	TRBV2	-
CASSQDLVVYGSNTEAFF	TRBV4-1	-
CASSSPGYEQYF	TRBV5-1	-
CASSLRLVPYEQYF	TRBV7-2	once
CAWSGTGDQPQHF	TRBV30	-
CAWSLPYEQYF	TRBV30	-
CASSLTHMNTEAFF	TRBV7-6	-
CASSSDPRRGRDTNYGYTF	TRBV27	-
CSAGSAYEQYF	TRBV20-1	once
CSVSGSPGYEQYF	TRBV29-1	-
CASSYSLGLAGDTQYF	TRBV6-5	once
CASSPRQGLLNTEAFF	TRBV7-8	-
CASSLRLAGVESSYNEQFF	TRBV28	-
CASSGPGTSGIREELFF	TRBV9	-
CASSLAQDGYGYTF	TRBV7-9	few